This TCR beta chain derives from a study of T cell repertoires in cytomegalovirus infection. Study information: CMV infection together with matching HLA type was indicated by public TCR beta signatures.

TCRdb reprocessed the reads via MiXCR and lists one record per CDR3 protein. In the table there are fewer than 850,000 distinct CDR3 sequences, 25% to 30% of which are singletons. This clonotype turned up a few times. What it binds is unknown. Trimming pared 3 bases from V and 0 bases from J, leaving 17 bases between. CDR1 KGHDR and CDR2 SFDVKD come from the germline V gene. The CDR3 length is 18 residues. The V and J genes are TRBV24-1 and TRBJ1-5; D gene ambiguous. This clonotype was obtained from a human donor in good health (CMV status not recorded). Some clones in this sample may be carry-over from other donors' samples. This specimen consisted of cultured CD8+ T cells from PBMCs, obtained from culture after CMV antigen stimulation. CDR3 sequence: CATSDPRGNPYSNQPQHF. For the CDR3, the DNA is TGTGCCACCAGTGATCCTCGAGGCAACCCATATAGCAATCAGCCCCAGCATTTT.